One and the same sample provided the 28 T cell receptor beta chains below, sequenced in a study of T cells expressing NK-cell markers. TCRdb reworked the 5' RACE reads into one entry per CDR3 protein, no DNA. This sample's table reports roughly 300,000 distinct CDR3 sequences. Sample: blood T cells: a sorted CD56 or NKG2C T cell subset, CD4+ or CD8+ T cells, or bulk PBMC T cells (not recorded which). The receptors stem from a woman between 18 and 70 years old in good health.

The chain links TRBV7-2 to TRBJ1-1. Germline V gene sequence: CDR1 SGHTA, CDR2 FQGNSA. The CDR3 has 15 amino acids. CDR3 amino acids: CASSLKGPGGTEAFF.

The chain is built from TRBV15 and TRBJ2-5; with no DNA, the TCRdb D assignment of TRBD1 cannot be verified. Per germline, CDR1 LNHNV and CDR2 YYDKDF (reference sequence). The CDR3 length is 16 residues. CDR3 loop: CATSAPGQGFLETQYF.

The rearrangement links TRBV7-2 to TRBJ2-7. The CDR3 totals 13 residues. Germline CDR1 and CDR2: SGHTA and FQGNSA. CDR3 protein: CASSLRDGYEQYF.

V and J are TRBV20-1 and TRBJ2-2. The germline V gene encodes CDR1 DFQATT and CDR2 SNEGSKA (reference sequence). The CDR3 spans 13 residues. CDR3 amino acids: CSARLNNTGELFF.

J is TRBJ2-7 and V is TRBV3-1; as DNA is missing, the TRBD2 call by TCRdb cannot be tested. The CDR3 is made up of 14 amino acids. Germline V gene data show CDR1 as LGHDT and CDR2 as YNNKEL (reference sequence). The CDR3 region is CASSQRAENYEQYF.

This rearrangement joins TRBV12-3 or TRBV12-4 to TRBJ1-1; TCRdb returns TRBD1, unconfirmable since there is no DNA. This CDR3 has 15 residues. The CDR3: CASSSQGALNTEAFF.

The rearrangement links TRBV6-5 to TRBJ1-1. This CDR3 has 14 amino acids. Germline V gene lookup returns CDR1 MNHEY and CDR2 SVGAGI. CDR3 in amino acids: CASSYQTMNTEAFF.

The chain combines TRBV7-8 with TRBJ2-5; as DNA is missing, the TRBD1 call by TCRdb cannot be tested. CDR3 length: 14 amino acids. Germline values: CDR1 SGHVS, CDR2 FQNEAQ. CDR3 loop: CASILTGLAETQYF.

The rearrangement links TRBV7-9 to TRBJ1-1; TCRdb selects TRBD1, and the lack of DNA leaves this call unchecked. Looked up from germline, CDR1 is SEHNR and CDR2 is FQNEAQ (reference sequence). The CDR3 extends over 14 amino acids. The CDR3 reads CASSLRRVATEAFF. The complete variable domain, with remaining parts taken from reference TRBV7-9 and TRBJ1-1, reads DTGVSQNPRHKITKRGQNVTFRCDPISEHNRLYWYRQTLGQGPEFLTYFQNEAQLEKSRLLSDRFSAERPKGSFSTLEIQRTEQGDSAMYLCASSLRRVATEAFFGQGTRLTVV.

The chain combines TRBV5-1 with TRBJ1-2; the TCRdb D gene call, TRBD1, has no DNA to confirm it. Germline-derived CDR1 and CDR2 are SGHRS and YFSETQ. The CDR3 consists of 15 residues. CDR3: CASSFSLGQGYGYTF.

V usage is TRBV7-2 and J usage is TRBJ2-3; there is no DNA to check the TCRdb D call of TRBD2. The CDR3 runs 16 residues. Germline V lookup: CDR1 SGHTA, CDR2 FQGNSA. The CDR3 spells CASSPPRGGQADTQYF.

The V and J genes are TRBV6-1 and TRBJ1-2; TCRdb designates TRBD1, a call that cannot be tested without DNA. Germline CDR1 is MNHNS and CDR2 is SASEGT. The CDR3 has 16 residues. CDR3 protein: CASSPLLGGGGYGYTF.

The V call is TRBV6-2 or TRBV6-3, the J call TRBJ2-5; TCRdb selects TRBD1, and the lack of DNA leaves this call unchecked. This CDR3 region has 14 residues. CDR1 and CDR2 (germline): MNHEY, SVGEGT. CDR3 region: CASSKDSYQETQYF.

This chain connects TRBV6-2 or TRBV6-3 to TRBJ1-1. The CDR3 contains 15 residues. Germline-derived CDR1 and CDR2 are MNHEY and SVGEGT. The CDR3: CASSYPSLVNTEAFF.

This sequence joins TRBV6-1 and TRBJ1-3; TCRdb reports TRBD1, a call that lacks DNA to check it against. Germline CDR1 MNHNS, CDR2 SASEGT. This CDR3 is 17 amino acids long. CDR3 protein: CASSARGQGGSGNTIYF.

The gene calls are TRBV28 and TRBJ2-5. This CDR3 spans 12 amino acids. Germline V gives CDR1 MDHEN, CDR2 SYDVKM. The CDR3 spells CASSFQSETQYF.

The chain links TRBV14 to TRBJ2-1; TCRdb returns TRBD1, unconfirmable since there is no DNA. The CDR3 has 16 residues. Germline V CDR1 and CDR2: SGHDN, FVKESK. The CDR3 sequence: CASSQVGGANYNEQFF.

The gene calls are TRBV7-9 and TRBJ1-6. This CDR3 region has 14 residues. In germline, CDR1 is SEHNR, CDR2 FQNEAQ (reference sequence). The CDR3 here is CASSLAGSESPLHF.

This CDR3 is CSARDQGSGRAYHYEQYF. The V gene is TRBV20-1, the J gene TRBJ2-7; lacking DNA, the TRBD2 call made by TCRdb goes unchecked. The germline gives CDR1 DFQATT, CDR2 SNEGSKA (reference sequence). The CDR3 loop spans 18 amino acids.

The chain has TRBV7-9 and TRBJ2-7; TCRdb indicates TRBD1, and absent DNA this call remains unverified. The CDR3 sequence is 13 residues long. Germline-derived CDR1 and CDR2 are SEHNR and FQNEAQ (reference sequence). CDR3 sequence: CASSLISGDEQYF. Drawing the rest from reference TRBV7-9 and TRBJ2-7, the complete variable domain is DTGVSQNPRHKITKRGQNVTFRCDPISEHNRLYWYRQTLGQGPEFLTYFQNEAQLEKSRLLSDRFSAERPKGSFSTLEIQRTEQGDSAMYLCASSLISGDEQYFGPGTRLTVT.

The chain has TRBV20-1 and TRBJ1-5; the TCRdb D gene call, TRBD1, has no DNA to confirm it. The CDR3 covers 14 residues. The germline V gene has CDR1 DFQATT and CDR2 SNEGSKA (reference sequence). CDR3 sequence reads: CSAGTGERDQPQHF.

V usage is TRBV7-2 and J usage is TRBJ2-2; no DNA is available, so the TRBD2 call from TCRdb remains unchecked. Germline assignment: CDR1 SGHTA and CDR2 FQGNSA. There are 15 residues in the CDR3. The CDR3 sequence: CASSLLGLSGGELFF. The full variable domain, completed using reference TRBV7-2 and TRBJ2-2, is GAGVSQSPSNKVTEKGKDVELRCDPISGHTALYWYRQSLGQGLEFLIYFQGNSAPDKSGLPSDRFSAERTGGSVSTLTIQRTQQEDSAVYLCASSLLGLSGGELFFGEGSRLTVL.

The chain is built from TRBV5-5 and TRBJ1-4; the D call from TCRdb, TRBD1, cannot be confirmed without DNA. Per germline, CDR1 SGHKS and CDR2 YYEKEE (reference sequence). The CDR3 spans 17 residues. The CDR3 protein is CASSLGTVVATNEKLFF.

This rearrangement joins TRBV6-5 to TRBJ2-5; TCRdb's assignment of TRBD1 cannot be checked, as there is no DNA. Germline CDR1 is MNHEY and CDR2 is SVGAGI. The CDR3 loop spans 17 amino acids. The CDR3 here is CASSYSSGSRGQETQYF.

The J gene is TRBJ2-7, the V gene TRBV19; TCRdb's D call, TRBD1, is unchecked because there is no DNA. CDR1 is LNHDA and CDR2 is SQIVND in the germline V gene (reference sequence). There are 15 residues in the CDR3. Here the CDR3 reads CASTRTAETSYEQYF.

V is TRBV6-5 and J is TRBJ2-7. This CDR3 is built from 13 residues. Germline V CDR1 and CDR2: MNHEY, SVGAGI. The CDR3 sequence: CASSYSGLKGQYF.

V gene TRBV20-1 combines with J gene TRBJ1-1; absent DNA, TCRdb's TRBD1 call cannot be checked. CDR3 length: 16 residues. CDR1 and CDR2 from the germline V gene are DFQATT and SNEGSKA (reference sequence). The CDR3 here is CSARPDSSGLNTEAFF.

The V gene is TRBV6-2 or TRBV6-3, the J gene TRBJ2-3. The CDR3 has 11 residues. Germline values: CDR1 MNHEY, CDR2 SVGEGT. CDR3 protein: CASTRRNTQYF.